The 17 T cell receptor beta chains below come from one sample, sequenced in a study of cytomegalovirus exposure and HLA in healthy donors. PCR employed 60 Vbeta and 13 Jbeta primers. Clones were sequenced by immunoSEQ multiplex PCR, and TCRdb holds only the in-frame ones, with some missing. The sample lists 100,000 to 150,000 clones, about 70% seen once, with 6% to 8% in the top ten. The material sequenced was PBMCs. The receptors were sampled from a male donor in good health and CMV-seronegative.

The chain uses TRBV28 and TRBJ2-7; 11 bases fit TRBD2. Germline CDR1 reads MDHEN; CDR2 reads SYDVKM. Trimming removed 6 bases from V and 6 bases from J; junction bases left unmatched: 7. CDR3 length: 14 amino acids. The CDR3 coding sequence is TGTGCCAGCAGCTGGGCGACTAGCGGGGTCGAGCAGTACTTC. Protein product: CASSWATSGVEQYF. Variable domain in full (rest from reference TRBV28 and TRBJ2-7): DVKVTQSSRYLVKRTGEKVFLECVQDMDHENMFWYRQDPGLGLRLIYFSYDVKMKEKGDIPEGYSVSREKKERFSLILESASTNQTSMYLCASSWATSGVEQYFGPGTRLTVT.

J is TRBJ1-2 and V is TRBV12-5, with 10 bases lining up with TRBD1. J was trimmed by 9 bases and V by 1 base; bases with no gene match: 5. The CDR3 length is 14 residues. Germline CDR1 is LGHNT and CDR2 is FRNRAP. CDR3 loop: CASGLATGGPRYTF. CDR3 bases: TGTGCTAGTGGTTTGGCGACAGGGGGCCCACGCTACACCTTC.

This clone was observed once. In DNA, the CDR3 is TGTGCCAGCAGTGAAGGTATGAACTATGGCTACACCTTC. Its translation: CASSEGMNYGYTF. The genes are TRBV2 and TRBJ1-2; D ambiguous. Trimming shortened V by 1 base and J by 2 bases, and 5 bases separated the two germline ends. The CDR3 extends over 13 amino acids. CDR1 and CDR2 (germline): SNHLY, FYNNEI.

In DNA form, the CDR3 reads TGTGCCAGCAGCCGGACAGGGGGGGAGCAGTACTTC. Translated: CASSRTGGEQYF. This chain links TRBV7-9 with TRBJ2-7; 10 bases agree with TRBD1. With 5 bases clipped from V and 7 bases from J, the junction kept 2 bases outside the gene matches. This CDR3 region has 12 residues. CDR1 and CDR2 (germline): SEHNR, FQNEAQ (reference sequence).

V gene TRBV11-2 combines with J gene TRBJ2-7, with D possibly TRBD1 on 5 matching bases. Germline CDR1 and CDR2: SGHAT and FQNNGV. The CDR3 loop spans 15 amino acids. V lost 1 base and J lost 3, with 13 bases in between. CDR3 sequence reads: CASSLGGPLYYEQYF. The CDR3 DNA is TGTGCCAGCAGCTTAGGGGGCCCTCTGTACTACGAGCAGTACTTC.

The count of this clone is one. The V call is TRBV5-1, the J call TRBJ2-2, with D perhaps TRBD2 (5 bases). This CDR3 contains 15 residues. CDR1 and CDR2 from the germline V gene are SGHRS and YFSETQ. V was clipped by 2 bases and J by 1 base, with 9 bases between them. DNA of the CDR3: TGCGCCAGCAGCTTTGGGAGCCTGAACACCGGGGAGCTGTTTTTT. Encoded protein: CASSFGSLNTGELFF.

This clone came up once. The chain couples TRBV19 to TRBJ1-4, with D maybe TRBD1 (6 bases). Germline CDR1 and CDR2: LNHDA and SQIVND (reference sequence). V was cut by 9 bases and J by 1 base, with 15 bases left in between. The length of the CDR3 is 15 residues. For the CDR3, the DNA is TGTGCCAGCATGGACAGCGGCAGAACTAATGAAAAACTGTTTTTT. Translated: CASMDSGRTNEKLFF. Drawing the rest from reference TRBV19 and TRBJ1-4, the complete variable domain is DGGITQSPKYLFRKEGQNVTLSCEQNLNHDAMYWYRQDPGQGLRLIYYSQIVNDFQKGDIAEGYSVSREKKESFPLTVTSAQKNPTAFYLCASMDSGRTNEKLFFGSGTQLSVL.

This clone has a handful of counts. CDR3 sequence (DNA): TGTGCCAGCAGCTTGGGCGGGAAAGGCTACGAGCAGTACTTC. Its translation: CASSLGGKGYEQYF. The chain combines TRBV11-3 with TRBJ2-7, with D perhaps matching TRBD2 (6 bases). CDR3 length: 14 residues. V was pared by 3 bases and J by 3 bases, with 12 bases between. Germline V gene data show CDR1 as SGHNT and CDR2 as YENEEA.

This chain uses TRBV15 with TRBJ2-3; TRBD2 is a possible D gene (5 bases). The CDR3 contains 15 residues. V lost 1 base and J lost 4, with 12 bases in between. CDR1 is LNHNV, CDR2 YYDKDF, per germline (reference sequence). For the CDR3, the DNA is TGTGCCACCAGCAGAGGTTCGGGGAGTCCAGATACGCAGTATTTT. It encodes CATSRGSGSPDTQYF.

This chain connects TRBV5-4 to TRBJ2-1, with TRBD1 as a possible D gene (5 bases). Per germline, CDR1 SGHNT and CDR2 YYREEE (reference sequence). The CDR3 extends over 16 amino acids. Trimming took off 0 bases at V and 0 bases at J, with 10 bases between the two ends. The CDR3 DNA is TGTGCCAGCAGCTTGGTACGAGACAGCTCCTACAATGAGCAGTTCTTC. This gives the protein CASSLVRDSSYNEQFF. Full variable domain (missing parts from reference TRBV5-4 and TRBJ2-1): ETGVTQSPTHLIKTRGQQVTLRCSSQSGHNTVSWYQQALGQGPQFIFQYYREEENGRGNFPPRFSGLQFPNYSSELNVNALELDDSALYLCASSLVRDSSYNEQFFGPGTRLTVL.

The rearrangement joins TRBV10-3 to TRBJ2-1, with 8 bases matching TRBD2. Germline values: CDR1 ENHRY, CDR2 SYGVKD. V shed 3 bases, J shed 4 bases, and the junction held 5 bases outside the gene matches. This CDR3 has 15 residues. CDR3 amino acids: CAISESGGYYNEQFF. The CDR3, as DNA: TGTGCCATCAGTGAAAGCGGGGGTTATTACAATGAGCAGTTCTTC.

The count of this clone is one. The V and J genes are TRBV7-8 and TRBJ2-5; TRBD1 matches at 8 bases. Per the germline V gene, CDR1 is SGHVS and CDR2 is FQNEAQ. CDR3 length equals 16 residues. V was pared by 5 bases and J by 4 bases, with 12 bases of the junction left unmatched. CDR3 loop: CASSLRQGTVGETQYF. As DNA, the CDR3 is TGTGCCAGCAGCCTGCGACAGGGGACGGTGGGAGAGACCCAGTACTTC.

V is TRBV6-6 and J is TRBJ1-2, with D maybe TRBD1 (6 bases). Between the trimmed V and J ends, which lost 5 bases and 5 bases, there was a span of 12 bases. There are 13 residues in the CDR3. CDR1 MNHNY and CDR2 SVGAGI come from the germline V gene (reference sequence). The CDR3 loop is CASSRGGAYGYTF. CDR3 nucleotides: TGTGCCAGCAGTCGGGGGGGCGCATATGGCTACACCTTC.

The genes are TRBV29-1 and TRBJ2-5; D might be TRBD2 (5 bases). This CDR3 has 11 amino acids. CDR1 and CDR2 (germline): SQVTM, ANQGSEA. Trimming stripped 5 bases from V and 5 bases from J, with 9 bases between. The CDR3 loop reads CSVLRRETQYF. DNA of the CDR3: TGCAGCGTTCTCCGGAGGGAGACCCAGTACTTC.

This rearrangement joins TRBV4-1 to TRBJ2-1, with 7 bases that match TRBD1. CDR1 is MGHRA, CDR2 YSYEKL, per germline. The V gene end was trimmed by 3 bases and the J gene end by 0 bases; junction bases not matched to a gene: 8. This CDR3 comprises 17 residues. In DNA, the CDR3 is TGCGCCAGCAGCCAGCCGGGACAGATGAGCTCCTACAATGAGCAGTTCTTC. Translating it yields CASSQPGQMSSYNEQFF.

The chain combines TRBV7-2 with TRBJ1-6, with unresolved D. CDR1 and CDR2 (germline): SGHTA, FQGNSA. Trimming pared 2 bases from V and 7 bases from J, leaving 3 bases between. CDR3 length: 12 amino acids. The CDR3 nucleotides are TGTGCCAGCAGCTTACGGAATTCACCCCTCCACTTT. This sequence encodes CASSLRNSPLHF.

The chain links TRBV30 to TRBJ1-2; possible D gene TRBD1, 5 bases. Germline V CDR1 and CDR2: GTSNPN, SVGIG (reference sequence). The CDR3 is 13 amino acids. V was shortened by 4 bases and J by 2 bases, with 11 bases between the two germline ends. The CDR3 is CAWTLQGNYGYTF. CDR3 nucleotides: TGTGCCTGGACCCTCCAGGGAAACTATGGCTACACCTTC.